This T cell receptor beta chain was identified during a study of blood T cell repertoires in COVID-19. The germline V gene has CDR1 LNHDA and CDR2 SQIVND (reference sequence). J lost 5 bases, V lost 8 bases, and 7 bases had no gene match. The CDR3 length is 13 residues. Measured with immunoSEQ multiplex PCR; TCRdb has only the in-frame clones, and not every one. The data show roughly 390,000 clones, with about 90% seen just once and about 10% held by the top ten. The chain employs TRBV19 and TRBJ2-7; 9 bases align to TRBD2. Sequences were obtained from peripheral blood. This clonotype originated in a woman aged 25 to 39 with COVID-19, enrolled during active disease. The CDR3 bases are TGTGCCAGTCGATTAGCGGGAGCGAACGAGCAGTACTTC. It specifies CASRLAGANEQYF.